This passage covers 19 T cell receptor beta chains from one sample sequenced in a study of OX40 agonist ivuxolimab in advanced cancers. The repertoire was sequenced with immunoSEQ multiplex PCR; TCRdb's copy has only in-frame clones and lacks some. This table has 25,000 to 35,000 clones, 70% to 90% appearing once. The specimen comprised CD4+ or CD8+ T cells sorted from blood, sampled in a trial of the OX40 agonist ivuxolimab. These receptors all stem from an adult with an advanced solid tumor such as melanoma, head and neck, liver or kidney cancer.

The V call is TRBV14, the J call TRBJ2-1; D is unresolved. The CDR3 extends over 17 amino acids. V lost 1 base, J lost 2 bases, and 15 bases lay in between. CDR1 SGHDN and CDR2 FVKESK come from the germline V gene. The CDR3 DNA is TGTGCCAGCAGCCAAGGGGGTAGGGTGGCAACCTACAATGAGCAGTTCTTC. It specifies CASSQGGRVATYNEQFF.

In this sample, this clone turned up a few times. The V gene is TRBV5-8, the J gene TRBJ1-5; no firm D call. Germline lookup yields CDR1 SGHTS and CDR2 YDEGEE. The CDR3 is 14 amino acids. The V end lost 7 bases, the J end lost 7 bases, and 18 bases lay between the germline ends. DNA of the CDR3: TGTGCCAGCCCCGCCCGGGGATCAATCCAGCCCCAGCATTTT. Translating it yields CASPARGSIQPQHF.

This clone was seen a handful of times. The chain recombines TRBV19 with TRBJ1-1; tentative D call: TRBD1 (5 bases). CDR1 is LNHDA and CDR2 is SQIVND in the germline V gene (reference sequence). The CDR3 loop spans 13 amino acids. Trimming shortened V by 3 bases and J by 1 base, and 6 bases separated the two germline ends. The CDR3 region has the DNA TGTGCCAGTAGTATGGGGACGAACACTGAAGCTTTCTTT. Translating gives CASSMGTNTEAFF.

The CDR3 DNA reads TGTGCCAGCAGCTTAGACGGGGGGCACACAGATACGCAGTATTTT. This gives the protein CASSLDGGHTDTQYF. This chain joins TRBV7-2 and TRBJ2-3; D possibly corresponds to TRBD2 (7 bases). This CDR3 region has 15 residues. The germline V gene encodes CDR1 SGHTA and CDR2 FQGNSA. The germline V and J ends were trimmed by 1 base and 2 bases, with 10 bases remaining between them.

By share of the sample, this clone is medium-sized. This sequence joins TRBV19 and TRBJ2-1; TRBD1 matches at 8 bases. The CDR3 is made up of 20 amino acids. V was pared by 0 bases and J by 4 bases, with 17 bases of the junction left unmatched. Per the germline V gene, CDR1 is LNHDA and CDR2 is SQIVND (reference sequence). CDR3 loop: CASSIDPGAGGDENYNEQFF. The CDR3 DNA reads TGTGCCAGTAGTATAGATCCTGGGGCAGGGGGCGATGAAAATTACAATGAGCAGTTCTTC.

The chain is built from TRBV15 and TRBJ2-3; 9 nucleotides align to TRBD1. There are 15 residues in the CDR3. CDR1 LNHNV and CDR2 YYDKDF come from the germline V gene (reference sequence). The V and J ends lost 7 bases and 3 bases, in that order; junction bases with no gene match: 8. CDR3 bases: TGTGCCACCATCTGGAGGACAGGGGATACAGATACGCAGTATTTT. Protein sequence: CATIWRTGDTDTQYF.

The V gene is TRBV10-1, the J gene TRBJ2-5; D perhaps matches TRBD2 (6 bases). The length of the CDR3 is 13 residues. The germline CDR1 and CDR2 sequences are WNHNN and SYGVQD (reference sequence). The ends were cut back, 2 bases at V and 7 bases at J, with 11 bases in the middle. Here the CDR3 reads CASSEGDWGTQYF. CDR3 in DNA: TGCGCCAGCAGTGAGGGGGACTGGGGGACCCAGTACTTC.

The chain uses TRBV2 and TRBJ2-1; D ambiguous. Trimming stripped 4 bases from V and 7 bases from J, with 8 bases between. Per germline, CDR1 SNHLY and CDR2 FYNNEI. This CDR3 has 12 residues. Written as DNA, the CDR3 is TGTGCCAGCAGTGTAGGTCGGAATGAGCAGTTCTTC. Translating gives CASSVGRNEQFF.

This clone was detected once. At one end, the junction sequence differs from germline, possibly due to a read error. The chain combines TRBV5-6 with TRBJ2-7; D is perhaps TRBD1 (5 bases). The CDR3 is 14 residues long. Germline V gives CDR1 SGHDT, CDR2 YYEEEE. The CDR3 DNA is TGTGCCAGCAGCTTGGGGGTGGGGCAGTTAAAGTGGCACTTC. Its protein is CASSLGVGQLKWHF.

The V and J genes are TRBV27 and TRBJ2-2, with D hard to call. The CDR3 is 12 residues long. V was clipped by 4 bases and J by 4 bases, with 4 bases between them. CDR1 MNHEY and CDR2 SMNVEV come from the germline V gene (reference sequence). In nucleotides, the CDR3 is TGTGCCAGCAGTTCGGGCACCGGGGAGCTGTTTTTT. Protein: CASSSGTGELFF.

The chain joins TRBV27 to TRBJ2-1; D is uncertain. From germline, CDR1 is MNHEY and CDR2 SMNVEV (reference sequence). The CDR3 is 13 amino acids. The V gene lost 0 bases and the J gene lost 7 bases, with 7 bases spanning the gap. The CDR3 region is CASSLSSRNEQFF. The CDR3 DNA reads as TGTGCCAGCAGTTTATCGTCCCGGAATGAGCAGTTCTTC.

The V call is TRBV9, the J call TRBJ2-1, with D hard to call. Germline V gene lookup returns CDR1 SGDLS and CDR2 YYNGEE. Trimming removed 3 bases from V and 0 bases from J, with 7 bases in between. This CDR3 is built from 14 residues. CDR3: CASSAPSSYNEQFF. As DNA, the CDR3 is TGTGCCAGCAGCGCCCCGAGCTCCTACAATGAGCAGTTCTTC.

The rearrangement links TRBV9 to TRBJ1-3, with D perhaps matching TRBD1 (5 bases). Trimming shortened V by 3 bases and J by 1 base, and 17 bases separated the two germline ends. Germline lookup yields CDR1 SGDLS and CDR2 YYNGEE. The CDR3 runs 17 residues. For the CDR3, the DNA is TGTGCCAGCAGCGCTATTGCTCTGGGGGGATCTGGAAACACCATATATTTT. This encodes CASSAIALGGSGNTIYF.

The chain joins TRBV9 to TRBJ2-3; D might be TRBD1 or TRBD2, each matching 6 bases. V was shortened by 0 bases and J by 4 bases, with 12 bases between the two germline ends. Germline CDR1 SGDLS, CDR2 YYNGEE. CDR3 length equals 15 residues. CDR3 protein: CASSVVGGPADTQYF. The CDR3 DNA is TGTGCCAGCAGCGTAGTGGGGGGCCCGGCAGATACGCAGTATTTT.

This clone was seen a handful of times. The chain combines TRBV28 with TRBJ1-5; no clear D gene. This CDR3 is 14 amino acids long. CDR1 MDHEN and CDR2 SYDVKM come from the germline V gene. V lost 3 bases to trimming and J lost 0 bases, with 6 bases between them. The CDR3: CASSFSHSNQPQHF. CDR3 sequence (DNA): TGTGCCAGCAGTTTCAGTCATAGCAATCAGCCCCAGCATTTT.

This chain connects TRBV7-3 to TRBJ2-7, with D perhaps matching TRBD1 (5 bases). This CDR3 is 14 amino acids long. V was shortened by 5 bases and J by 5 bases, with 16 bases between the two germline ends. The germline V gene encodes CDR1 SGHTA and CDR2 FQGTGA. CDR3 region: CASSPGQGQNEQYF. In nucleotides, the CDR3 is TGTGCCAGCAGCCCAGGGCAGGGCCAAAACGAGCAGTACTTC.

The chain uses TRBV27 and TRBJ2-3; 12 bases are shared with TRBD2. Trimming took 6 bases from V and 6 from J; bases not matched to a gene: 19. The CDR3 totals 19 residues. CDR1 and CDR2 (germline): MNHEY, SMNVEV (reference sequence). Here the CDR3 DNA reads TGTGCCAGCAGGACAGTGGGACTAGCGGGCCCCGGGGATTTGGATACGCAGTATTTT. The encoded protein is CASRTVGLAGPGDLDTQYF.

This chain joins TRBV9 and TRBJ1-5; D call uncertain. CDR1 SGDLS and CDR2 YYNGEE come from the germline V gene. The CDR3 sequence is 13 residues long. Deletions cut 0 bases from V and 4 bases from J, with 5 bases between. CDR3 nucleotides: TGTGCCAGCAGCGTAGCTGGGAATCAGCCCCAGCATTTT. It translates to CASSVAGNQPQHF.

This sequence joins TRBV7-3 and TRBJ1-1; no reliable D call. This CDR3 has 13 residues. CDR1 is SGHTA, CDR2 FQGTGA, per germline. V dropped 6 bases and J dropped 5 bases, with 13 bases sitting between them. The CDR3 DNA sequence: TGTGCCAGCAGAGAAACCGGGAAGACTGAAGCTTTCTTT. Protein: CASRETGKTEAFF.